A single sample is the source of the 18 T cell receptor beta chains below, sequenced in a study of CD8 T cells in ankylosing spondylitis (dated by TCRdb to between 2016 and 2019). The research as a whole found: Blood from ankylosing spondylitis patients appeared to be characterized by a TCR beta motif composed of about eight highly homologous amino acid variants.

Antigen specificity for these receptors is unknown. The library was obtained by 5' RACE. Sequencing used an Illumina HiSeq 2500. TCRdb reran the public reads through fastp at Q25 and MiXCR, keeping productive beta chains. Rows with a matching CDR3 protein are joined into one entry that keeps the most common DNA and genes. In all, the sample holds fewer than 750,000 distinct CDR3 sequences, and about 20% of those were seen once. Under 20% of the sample lies in the top ten. Sequencing was performed on blood, either unsorted or a sorted T cell fraction (not recorded which). These receptors all stem from a male donor with ankylosing spondylitis.

The chain carries TRBV4-1 and TRBJ1-2, with no clear D. The CDR3 spans 13 residues. Trimming removed 0 bases from V and 8 bases from J, with 10 bases in between. Looked up from germline, CDR1 is MGHRA and CDR2 is YSYEKL. CDR3 in DNA: TGCGCCAGCAGCCAAGAAAGGGCCAGGGGCTACACCTTC. It specifies CASSQERARGYTF.

The chain uses TRBV29-1 and TRBJ1-5; maybe TRBD1 (6 bases). Germline V gives CDR1 SQVTM, CDR2 ANQGSEA. With 4 bases removed from V and 6 bases from J, the gap between germline ends came to 16 bases. The CDR3 loop spans 14 amino acids. CDR3 amino acids: CSVALGGAGQPQHF. The CDR3 region has the DNA TGCAGCGTTGCCCTCGGGGGGGCAGGTCAGCCCCAGCATTTT.

This clonotype has just a few counts. The chain uses TRBV7-3 and TRBJ2-7; TRBD2 aligns across 8 bases. V was pared by 6 bases and J by 2 bases, with 9 bases of the junction left unmatched. The CDR3 extends over 15 amino acids. Germline assignment: CDR1 SGHTA and CDR2 FQGTGA. In DNA, the CDR3 is TGTGCCAGCAGGGATACTAGCGGTTCAACCTACGAGCAGTACTTC. As protein: CASRDTSGSTYEQYF. Using reference TRBV7-3 and TRBJ2-7 for the parts outside the CDR3, the full variable domain is GAGVSQTPSNKVTEKGKYVELRCDPISGHTALYWYRQSLGQGPEFLIYFQGTGAADDSGLPNDRFFAVRPEGSVSTLKIQRTERGDSAVYLCASRDTSGSTYEQYFGPGTRLTVT.

The chain uses TRBV11-2 and TRBJ2-1, with 8 nucleotides matching TRBD1. Germline V CDR1 and CDR2: SGHAT, FQNNGV. With V trimmed by 1 base and J by 10 bases, 6 bases remained unmatched. The CDR3 covers 14 residues. The CDR3 DNA reads TGTGCCAGCAGCTTAGGGACAGGGTTTAACGAGCAGTTCTTC. It codes for CASSLGTGFNEQFF.

The chain employs TRBV2 and TRBJ2-5, with TRBD2 identical over 13 bases. The CDR3 runs to 16 residues. J gave up 0 bases and V 6 bases, and 4 bases lay outside the gene matches. Per the germline V gene, CDR1 is SNHLY and CDR2 is FYNNEI. CDR3 coding DNA: TGTGCCAGCAGGGGGACTAGCGGGGTCTACCAAGAGACCCAGTACTTC. Translated: CASRGTSGVYQETQYF.

The rearrangement joins TRBV25-1 to TRBJ2-7, with unresolved D. The length of the CDR3 is 15 residues. Germline loops: CDR1 MGHDK, CDR2 SYGVNS. Trimming removed 3 bases at V and 3 bases at J, with 15 bases between. The CDR3 DNA sequence: TGTGCCAGCAGTGACGCGGCGACGCTGAACTACGAGCAGTACTTC. Its translation is CASSDAATLNYEQYF.

Only a few counts were recorded for this clonotype. The V gene is TRBV18, the J gene TRBJ2-7, with 8 bases aligning to TRBD2. Looked up from germline, CDR1 is KGHSH and CDR2 is LQKENI. V shed 2 bases and J 5 bases; nucleotides not matched to a gene: 5. The CDR3 totals 14 residues. DNA of the CDR3: TGTGCCAGCTCACCATCAGCGGGGGACAACGAGCAGTACTTC. This sequence encodes CASSPSAGDNEQYF.

The chain links TRBV25-1 to TRBJ2-7; D remains ambiguous. Trimming cost V 1 base and J 5 bases, with 21 bases left between them. This CDR3 is 17 amino acids long. Germline lookup yields CDR1 MGHDK and CDR2 SYGVNS. The CDR3 region has the DNA TGTGCCAGCAGTGAATCAAGGGTAATTGCCTTTGTGGACGAGCAGTACTTC. Translated: CASSESRVIAFVDEQYF.

This clonotype was seen more than once but under ten times. Sequence at one end of the junction differs from germline and may be a read error. The chain links TRBV15 to TRBJ2-5, with TRBD1 identical over 10 bases. Germline CDR1 is LNHNV and CDR2 is YYDKDF (reference sequence). The CDR3 has 15 residues. This CDR3 is CATSRDRGHQETQYF. DNA for the CDR3: TGTGCCACCAGCCGAGACAGGGGGCACCAAGAGACCCAGTACTTC.

The rearrangement links TRBV11-2 to TRBJ2-7; perhaps D is TRBD1 or TRBD2 (5 bases each). The CDR3 runs 16 residues. Trimming shortened V by 1 base and J by 5 bases, and 18 bases separated the two germline ends. The V gene's germline CDR1 is SGHAT and CDR2 FQNNGV. CDR3 sequence: CASSLGVGGGFDEQYF. CDR3 DNA: TGTGCCAGCAGCTTAGGGGTTGGGGGTGGCTTCGACGAGCAGTACTTC.

This clonotype has only a few counts. This sequence joins TRBV6-5 and TRBJ1-1; 7 bases map to TRBD1. The germline V gene encodes CDR1 MNHEY and CDR2 SVGAGI. V lost 7 bases to trimming and J lost 4 bases; unmatched junction nucleotides: 6. The CDR3 contains 13 residues. The CDR3 DNA reads TGTGCCAGCAACCGCCCAGGGGGCACTGAAGCTTTCTTT. Protein product: CASNRPGGTEAFF.

This clonotype was observed a handful of times. The rearrangement links TRBV5-1 to TRBJ1-4, with TRBD1 matching 7 bases. The germline gives CDR1 SGHRS, CDR2 YFSETQ. J lost 7 bases, V lost 4 bases, and 10 bases had no gene match. This CDR3 spans 15 amino acids. The DNA of the CDR3 is TGCGCCAGCAGCCTAGACAGGGATCGTAGTGAAAAACTGTTTTTT. This translates into CASSLDRDRSEKLFF.

This clonotype was recorded a few times. This chain links TRBV4-2 with TRBJ2-1, with 10 bases matching TRBD2. The ends lost 0 bases at V and 1 base at J; junction bases unmatched: 6. This CDR3 has 18 amino acids. CDR1 and CDR2 (germline): LGHNA, YNFKEQ. The CDR3 DNA reads TGTGCCAGCAGCCAAGATTCTAGCGGGGGCCTTTCCTACAATGAGCAGTTCTTC. This codes for CASSQDSSGGLSYNEQFF.

This clonotype was seen at least ten times. The chain recombines TRBV12-3 or TRBV12-4 with TRBJ1-5, with 7 bases lining up with TRBD1. This CDR3 is 15 amino acids long. With V trimmed by 1 base and J by 4 bases, 4 bases remained unmatched. This chain's CDR3 is CASSLGDRANQPQHF. The CDR3 region has the DNA TGTGCCAGCAGTTTAGGAGACAGGGCTAATCAGCCCCAGCATTTT.

V usage is TRBV5-1 and J usage is TRBJ2-7, with D hard to call. V was trimmed by 0 bases and J by 0 bases, leaving 7 bases between them. This CDR3 is built from 14 residues. From germline, CDR1 is SGHRS and CDR2 YFSETQ. In DNA form, the CDR3 reads TGCGCCAGCAGCTTGGAATTCAGCTCCTACGAGCAGTACTTC. It codes for CASSLEFSSYEQYF.

This clonotype was counted at least ten times. The chain combines TRBV10-1 with TRBJ2-7, with TRBD1 identical over 10 bases. The CDR3 has 14 residues. Germline V CDR1 and CDR2: WNHNN, SYGVQD (reference sequence). J was trimmed by 4 bases and V by 6 bases; bases with no gene match: 6. For the CDR3, the DNA is TGCGCCAGCAGCTCCGGGACAGGGGCATACGAGCAGTACTTC. Translation: CASSSGTGAYEQYF.

This clonotype was seen only a few times. V usage is TRBV12-3 or TRBV12-4 and J usage is TRBJ2-3, with 7 nucleotides matching TRBD2. The CDR3 runs to 14 residues. The V and J ends lost 5 bases and 2 bases, in that order; junction bases with no gene match: 4. CDR3 in DNA: TGTGCCAGCAGTCCTAGCGGACTCACAGATACGCAGTATTTT. This translates into CASSPSGLTDTQYF.

This chain joins TRBV20-1 and TRBJ2-5, with D hard to call. The V gene lost 0 bases and the J gene lost 0 bases, with 14 bases spanning the gap. This CDR3 has 16 amino acids. The germline CDR1 and CDR2 sequences are DFQATT and SNEGSKA (reference sequence). The CDR3: CSARDRAEQYQETQYF. The CDR3 DNA reads as TGCAGTGCTAGAGATCGGGCGGAGCAGTACCAAGAGACCCAGTACTTC.